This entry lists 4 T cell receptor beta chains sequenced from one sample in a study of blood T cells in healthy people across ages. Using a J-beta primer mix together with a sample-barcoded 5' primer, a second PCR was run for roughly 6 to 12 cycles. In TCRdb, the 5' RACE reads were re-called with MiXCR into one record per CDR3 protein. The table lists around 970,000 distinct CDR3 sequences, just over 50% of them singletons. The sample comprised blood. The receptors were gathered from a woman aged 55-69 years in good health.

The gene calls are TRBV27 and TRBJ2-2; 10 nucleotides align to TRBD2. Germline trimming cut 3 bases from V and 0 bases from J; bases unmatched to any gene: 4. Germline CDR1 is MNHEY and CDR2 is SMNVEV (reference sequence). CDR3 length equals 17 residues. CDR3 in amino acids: CASSFLAGVANTGELFF. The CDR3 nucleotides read TGTGCCAGCAGTTTCCTAGCGGGAGTCGCGAACACCGGGGAGCTGTTTTTT.

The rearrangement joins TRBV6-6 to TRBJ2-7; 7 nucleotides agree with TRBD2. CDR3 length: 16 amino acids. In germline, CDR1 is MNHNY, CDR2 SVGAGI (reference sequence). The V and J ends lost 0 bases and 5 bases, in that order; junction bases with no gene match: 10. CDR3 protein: CASSYSVVSGYNEQYF. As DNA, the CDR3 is TGTGCCAGCAGTTACTCAGTGGTTAGCGGGTACAACGAGCAGTACTTC.

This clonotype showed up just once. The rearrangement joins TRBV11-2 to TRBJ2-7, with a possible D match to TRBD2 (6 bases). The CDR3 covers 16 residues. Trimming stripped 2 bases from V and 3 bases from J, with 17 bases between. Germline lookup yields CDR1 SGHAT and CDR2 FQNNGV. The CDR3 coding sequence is TGTGCCAGCAGCTTATCGCCCGGCTGGGGAGGCTACGAGCAGTACTTC. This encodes CASSLSPGWGGYEQYF.

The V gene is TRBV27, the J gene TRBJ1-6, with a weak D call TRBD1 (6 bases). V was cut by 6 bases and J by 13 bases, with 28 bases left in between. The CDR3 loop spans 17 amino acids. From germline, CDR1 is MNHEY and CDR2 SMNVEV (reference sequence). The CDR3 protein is CASSFSRDTNSSSPLHF. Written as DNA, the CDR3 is TGTGCCAGCAGCTTTAGCCGGGACACAAACAGTAGTTCGCCCCTCCACTTT.